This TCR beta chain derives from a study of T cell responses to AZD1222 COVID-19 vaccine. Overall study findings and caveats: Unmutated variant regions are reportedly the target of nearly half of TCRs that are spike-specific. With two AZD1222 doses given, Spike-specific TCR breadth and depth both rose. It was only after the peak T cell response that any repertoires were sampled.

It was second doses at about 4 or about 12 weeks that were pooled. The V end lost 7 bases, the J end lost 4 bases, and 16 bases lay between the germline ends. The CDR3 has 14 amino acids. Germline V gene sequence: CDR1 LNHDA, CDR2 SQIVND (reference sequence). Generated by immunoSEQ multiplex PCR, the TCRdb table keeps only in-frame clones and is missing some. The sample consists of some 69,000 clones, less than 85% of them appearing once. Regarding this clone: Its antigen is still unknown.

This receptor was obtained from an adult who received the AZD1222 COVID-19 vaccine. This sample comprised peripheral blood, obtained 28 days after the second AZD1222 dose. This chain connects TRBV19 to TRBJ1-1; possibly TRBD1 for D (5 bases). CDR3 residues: CASNLGGGGTEAFF. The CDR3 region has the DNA TGTGCCAGTAATCTGGGAGGCGGGGGCACTGAAGCTTTCTTT.